This T cell receptor beta chain was documented in a study of PD-1 blockade in classical Hodgkin lymphoma. Remarks on this clone: Its antigen is as yet unknown.

Study-wide findings and caveats: Reports indicated that newly diagnosed patients had lower baseline TCR diversity than healthy donors did.

Time point here: cycle 4 day 1 (C4D1), after 6 weeks of nivolumab. Autologous stem cell transplantation was followed by relapse in every patient, and brentuximab vedotin exposure varied. Measured with immunoSEQ multiplex PCR; TCRdb has only the in-frame clones, and not every one. Among roughly 8,200 clones, approximately 88% were seen once, and the ten largest hold approximately 36%. The V end lost 5 bases, the J end lost 1 base, and 15 bases lay between the germline ends. CDR3 length: 15 residues. From germline, CDR1 is SGHTA and CDR2 FQGNSA. The gene calls are TRBV7-2 and TRBJ2-7; the D gene is possibly TRBD2 (5 bases). The TCR originated in a human donor with classical Hodgkin lymphoma. This specimen consisted of peripheral blood mononuclear cells (PBMCs), obtained before the fourth cycle of nivolumab. In nucleotides, the CDR3 is TGTGCCAGCAGCCCGGGTGGGAGCGGATCCTACGAGCAGTACTTC. Translating it yields CASSPGGSGSYEQYF.